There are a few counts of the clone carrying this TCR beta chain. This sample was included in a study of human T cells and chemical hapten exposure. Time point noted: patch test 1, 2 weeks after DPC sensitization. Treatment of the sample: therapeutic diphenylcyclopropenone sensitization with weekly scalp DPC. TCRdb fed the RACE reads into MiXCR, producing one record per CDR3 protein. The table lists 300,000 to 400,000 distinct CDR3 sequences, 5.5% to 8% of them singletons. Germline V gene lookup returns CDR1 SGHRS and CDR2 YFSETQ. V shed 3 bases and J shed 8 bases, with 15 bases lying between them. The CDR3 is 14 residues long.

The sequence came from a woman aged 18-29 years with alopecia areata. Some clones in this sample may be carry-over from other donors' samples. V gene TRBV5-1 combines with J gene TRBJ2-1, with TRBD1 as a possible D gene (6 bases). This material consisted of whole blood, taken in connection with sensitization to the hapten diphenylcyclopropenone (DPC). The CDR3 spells CASSSGTQGDEQFF. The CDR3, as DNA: TGCGCCAGCAGCTCCGGGACACAGGGAGATGAGCAGTTCTTC.